A single sample gave rise to the 27 T cell receptor beta chains below, sequenced in a study of OX40 agonist ivuxolimab in advanced cancers. Measured with immunoSEQ multiplex PCR; TCRdb has only the in-frame clones, and not every one. The sample has about 100,000 clones; 85% to 95% are singletons. The source material was CD4+ or CD8+ T cells sorted from blood, sampled in a trial of the OX40 agonist ivuxolimab. The receptors here all came from an adult with an advanced solid tumor such as melanoma, head and neck, liver or kidney cancer.

The CDR3 sequence is CSVADKNTEAFF. The DNA of the CDR3 is TGCAGCGTTGCGGACAAGAACACTGAAGCTTTCTTT. This chain uses TRBV29-1 with TRBJ1-1; a weak D match, TRBD1 (5 bases). Trimming removed 4 bases at V and 1 base at J, with 7 bases between. Germline values: CDR1 SQVTM, CDR2 ANQGSEA. CDR3 length: 12 amino acids.

The chain has TRBV19 and TRBJ2-6; no reliable D call. From germline, CDR1 is LNHDA and CDR2 SQIVND (reference sequence). The CDR3 spans 13 residues. The V end was cut by 7 bases, the J end by 2 bases, with 6 bases between. The CDR3 DNA follows: TGTGCCAGTACTCTGACTGGGGCCAACGTCCTGACTTTC. Its translation: CASTLTGANVLTF.

The rearrangement links TRBV15 to TRBJ2-3, with 9 positions matching TRBD1. Germline loops: CDR1 LNHNV, CDR2 YYDKDF (reference sequence). V lost 3 bases, J lost 1 base, and 5 bases stayed unmatched. CDR3 length: 16 residues. CDR3 DNA: TGTGCCACCAGCAGCACCCGGGACAGGGGCACAGATACGCAGTATTTT. Translated, it gives CATSSTRDRGTDTQYF.

The chain is built from TRBV27 and TRBJ1-5; D remains ambiguous. Per the germline V gene, CDR1 is MNHEY and CDR2 is SMNVEV (reference sequence). There are 18 residues in the CDR3. Trimming stripped 3 bases from V and 0 bases from J, with 18 bases between. The CDR3 sequence: CASSLLVGGVYSNQPQHF. In nucleotides, the CDR3 is TGTGCCAGCAGTTTGCTGGTCGGCGGGGTTTATAGCAATCAGCCCCAGCATTTT.

This clone is a singleton in its sample. The V and J genes are TRBV5-1 and TRBJ2-3; TRBD2 aligns across 9 bases. The germline V gene encodes CDR1 SGHRS and CDR2 YFSETQ. The trim removed 5 bases at V and 3 bases at J, leaving 7 bases unmatched. The CDR3 totals 15 residues. CDR3 loop: CASSWLAGETDTQYF. CDR3 in DNA: TGCGCCAGCAGTTGGTTAGCGGGAGAAACAGATACGCAGTATTTT. Complete variable domain (other parts from reference TRBV5-1 and TRBJ2-3): KAGVTQTPRYLIKTRGQQVTLSCSPISGHRSVSWYQQTPGQGLQFLFEYFSETQRNKGNFPGRFSGRQFSNSRSEMNVSTLELGDSALYLCASSWLAGETDTQYFGPGTRLTVL.

The chain links TRBV15 to TRBJ1-5; no definite D call. Trimming stripped 1 base from V and 9 bases from J, with 13 bases between. The CDR3 spans 14 residues. The V gene's germline CDR1 is LNHNV and CDR2 YYDKDF (reference sequence). The CDR3: CATSRGGSSAPQHF. The CDR3 nucleotides are TGTGCCACCAGCAGAGGCGGCAGCTCGGCGCCCCAGCATTTT.

The genes are TRBV27 and TRBJ2-6; 7 bases line up with TRBD1. Per the germline V gene, CDR1 is MNHEY and CDR2 is SMNVEV (reference sequence). Germline trimming cut 0 bases from V and 2 bases from J; bases unmatched to any gene: 4. The CDR3 runs to 17 residues. The CDR3 DNA sequence: TGTGCCAGCAGTTTATCTGGCGACAGGGCTGGGGCCAACGTCCTGACTTTC. Protein: CASSLSGDRAGANVLTF.

This chain connects TRBV9 to TRBJ2-3; 9 positions match TRBD2. This CDR3 region has 18 residues. Germline V gives CDR1 SGDLS, CDR2 YYNGEE. V shed 0 bases and J 2 bases; nucleotides not matched to a gene: 10. As DNA, the CDR3 is TGTGCCAGCAGCGTAGGGCTAGCGGGGACCAATCCCACAGATACGCAGTATTTT. Protein sequence: CASSVGLAGTNPTDTQYF. The variable domain in full, with the rest retrieved from reference TRBV9 and TRBJ2-3, is DSGVTQTPKHLITATGQRVTLRCSPRSGDLSVYWYQQSLDQGLQFLIQYYNGEERAKGNILERFSAQQFPDLHSELNLSSLELGDSALYFCASSVGLAGTNPTDTQYFGPGTRLTVL.

This clone appeared a single time. The chain employs TRBV4-1 and TRBJ2-3; possibly TRBD1 or TRBD2 for D (5 bases each). Germline V gene lookup returns CDR1 MGHRA and CDR2 YSYEKL. The CDR3 covers 14 residues. V gave up 6 bases and J gave up 9 bases, with 19 bases separating them. The chain's CDR3 is CASRGEGSKRTQYF. CDR3 nucleotide sequence: TGCGCCAGCAGGGGAGAGGGGTCCAAACGAACGCAGTATTTT.

This sequence joins TRBV9 and TRBJ2-2, with 11 bases that match TRBD1. CDR3 length equals 15 residues. Losses at the gene ends were 4 bases for V and 7 bases for J; bases not matched to a gene: 6. Germline lookup yields CDR1 SGDLS and CDR2 YYNGEE. CDR3 amino acids: CASSNRDRGIGELFF. DNA of the CDR3: TGTGCCAGCAGCAACCGGGACAGGGGGATCGGGGAGCTGTTTTTT.

The rearrangement uses TRBV10-3 and TRBJ2-3, with 7 nucleotides matching TRBD2. The CDR3 has 16 amino acids. V shed 4 bases, J shed 1 base, and the junction held 8 bases outside the gene matches. CDR1 is ENHRY, CDR2 SYGVKD, per germline. In DNA, the CDR3 is TGTGCCATCAGTGGCGTCTCGGCGGGAGGCACAGATACGCAGTATTTT. Translated, it gives CAISGVSAGGTDTQYF.

The rearrangement links TRBV11-2 to TRBJ2-7; TRBD2 matches 8 bases. The V gene end was trimmed by 5 bases and the J gene end by 6 bases; junction bases not matched to a gene: 12. Per germline, CDR1 SGHAT and CDR2 FQNNGV. The CDR3 consists of 15 residues. In DNA form, the CDR3 reads TGTGCCAGCAGCCGCCGGGCTAGCGGGTCGGTCGAGCAGTACTTC. Translating gives CASSRRASGSVEQYF. Using reference TRBV11-2 and TRBJ2-7 for the parts outside the CDR3, the full variable domain is EAGVAQSPRYKIIEKRQSVAFWCNPISGHATLYWYQQILGQGPKLLIQFQNNGVVDDSQLPKDRFSAERLKGVDSTLKIQPAKLEDSAVYLCASSRRASGSVEQYFGPGTRLTVT.

The chain joins TRBV7-9 to TRBJ2-7, with TRBD1 matching over 7 bases. V lost 3 bases to trimming and J lost 3 bases; unmatched junction nucleotides: 2. CDR3 length: 13 amino acids. The germline CDR1 and CDR2 sequences are SEHNR and FQNEAQ (reference sequence). The CDR3 loop is CASSFQGVYEQYF. The CDR3 coding sequence is TGTGCCAGCAGCTTTCAGGGGGTCTACGAGCAGTACTTC. The variable domain in full, completed from reference TRBV7-9 and TRBJ2-7, reads DTGVSQNPRHKITKRGQNVTFRCDPISEHNRLYWYRQTLGQGPEFLTYFQNEAQLEKSRLLSDRFSAERPKGSFSTLEIQRTEQGDSAMYLCASSFQGVYEQYFGPGTRLTVT.

J is TRBJ1-6 and V is TRBV6-6; D is undetermined. CDR1 is MNHNY and CDR2 is SVGAGI in the germline V gene (reference sequence). The CDR3 extends over 16 amino acids. Trimming took off 7 bases at V and 4 bases at J, with 17 bases between the two ends. The CDR3 sequence: CASTRPISGYNSPLHF. The CDR3 coding sequence is TGTGCCAGCACCCGGCCCATCTCAGGTTATAATTCACCCCTCCACTTT.

V gene TRBV19 combines with J gene TRBJ1-5; maybe TRBD1 (5 bases). In germline, CDR1 is LNHDA, CDR2 SQIVND (reference sequence). The germline V and J ends were trimmed by 4 bases and 6 bases, with 10 bases remaining between them. The CDR3 spans 13 residues. The CDR3 loop reads CASSTRVAQPQHF. The CDR3 DNA sequence: TGTGCCAGTAGTACCAGGGTAGCTCAGCCCCAGCATTTT.

The chain joins TRBV5-1 to TRBJ2-5; D not resolved. The CDR3 has 13 amino acids. CDR1 SGHRS and CDR2 YFSETQ come from the germline V gene. Trimming pared 5 bases from V and 0 bases from J, leaving 8 bases between. CDR3 bases: TGCGCCAGCAGTGCCCGGGACCAAGAGACCCAGTACTTC. Translation: CASSARDQETQYF.

The chain couples TRBV27 to TRBJ2-3; 9 nucleotides line up with TRBD2. Unmatched junction bases numbered 12, after V lost 5 bases and J lost 3 bases. This CDR3 spans 17 amino acids. Germline V gene sequence: CDR1 MNHEY, CDR2 SMNVEV (reference sequence). The CDR3 DNA follows: TGTGCCAGCAGTAGATATCTAGGTCTAGCGGGGACAGATACGCAGTATTTT. This translates into CASSRYLGLAGTDTQYF.

The J gene is TRBJ2-5, the V gene TRBV25-1; TRBD2 agrees at 7 bases. Germline values: CDR1 MGHDK, CDR2 SYGVNS. The CDR3 totals 15 residues. Unmatched junction bases numbered 6, after V lost 2 bases and J lost 3 bases. The CDR3 region has the DNA TGTGCCAGCAGTGAAGGGGGGGGAGGAAAAGAGACCCAGTACTTC. Protein: CASSEGGGGKETQYF. The entire variable domain, with the rest obtained from reference TRBV25-1 and TRBJ2-5, is as follows: EADIYQTPRYLVIGTGKKITLECSQTMGHDKMYWYQQDPGMELHLIHYSYGVNSTEKGDLSSESTVSRIRTEHFPLTLESARPSHTSQYLCASSEGGGGKETQYFGPGTRLLVL.

The sample holds one count of this clone. A read error is likely, as this CDR3 ends without the conserved phenylalanine or tryptophan. Because the CDR3's place on the DNA is in doubt, the DNA is left out and the CDR3 is given as listed by TCRdb. The V and J genes are TRBV5-5 and TRBJ2-7; TRBD1, as called in the table, went unchecked against the DNA. Germline V lookup: CDR1 SGHKS, CDR2 YYEKEE (reference sequence). Counting both end residues, the CDR3 totals 12 amino acids. The CDR3 loop reads CASSLEGGQGWL.

The chain couples TRBV28 to TRBJ2-5; 8 bases agree with TRBD2. Trimming cost V 4 bases and J 2 bases; bases outside gene matches: 9. Germline V gives CDR1 MDHEN, CDR2 SYDVKM. The CDR3 is 16 amino acids. The CDR3 nucleotides read TGTGCCAGCAGTTCCGCGGGGACGGGGGGGCAAGAGACCCAGTACTTC. Translating gives CASSSAGTGGQETQYF.

The CDR3 DNA is TGTGCCAGCTCACTAGCTTCGGGAGCGGGGTCGTACGAGCAGTACTTC. The encoded protein is CASSLASGAGSYEQYF. The chain has TRBV18 and TRBJ2-7; 7 bases align to TRBD2. The V and J ends lost 4 bases and 4 bases, in that order; junction bases with no gene match: 13. The CDR3 spans 16 residues. Per germline, CDR1 KGHSH and CDR2 LQKENI.

This chain joins TRBV29-1 and TRBJ2-7; D may be TRBD1 (5 bases). CDR3 size: 12 residues. The V and J ends lost 4 bases and 3 bases respectively, with 10 bases between them. Germline V gene lookup returns CDR1 SQVTM and CDR2 ANQGSEA. CDR3 sequence (DNA): TGCAGCGTTGGGTCAGGGCACTACGAGCAGTACTTC. Protein sequence: CSVGSGHYEQYF.

The chain couples TRBV19 to TRBJ2-3; D call uncertain. Germline V gene sequence: CDR1 LNHDA, CDR2 SQIVND (reference sequence). V was pared by 7 bases and J by 2 bases, with 13 bases between. The CDR3 contains 14 residues. CDR3: CASKNSRITDTQYF. The CDR3 coding sequence is TGTGCCAGTAAGAACTCTAGGATCACAGATACGCAGTATTTT.

J is TRBJ1-1 and V is TRBV29-1; 10 positions agree with TRBD1. The CDR3 length is 14 residues. Trimming took 8 bases from V and 0 from J; bases not matched to a gene: 6. From germline, CDR1 is SQVTM and CDR2 ANQGSEA. Here the CDR3 DNA reads TGCAGCATTTCGACAGGGGGCGTGAACACTGAAGCTTTCTTT. Residues: CSISTGGVNTEAFF.

The chain joins TRBV5-1 to TRBJ2-7; D gene ambiguous. The V end was cut by 0 bases, the J end by 2 bases, with 6 bases between. The CDR3 covers 13 residues. CDR1 SGHRS and CDR2 YFSETQ come from the germline V gene. CDR3 sequence (DNA): TGCGCCAGCAGCTTGGGAATGGCCTACGAGCAGTACTTC. This translates into CASSLGMAYEQYF.

The chain has TRBV9 and TRBJ2-5; D is undetermined. V shed 0 bases and J shed 2 bases, with 8 bases lying between them. The CDR3 is made up of 14 amino acids. Per germline, CDR1 SGDLS and CDR2 YYNGEE. The CDR3 region is CASSVGAVQETQYF. The DNA of the CDR3 is TGTGCCAGCAGCGTAGGGGCGGTACAAGAGACCCAGTACTTC.

The chain is built from TRBV4-2 and TRBJ1-2; 8 nucleotides line up with TRBD1. The V gene's germline CDR1 is LGHNA and CDR2 YNFKEQ. V trimming: 0 bases; J trimming: 4 bases; junction bases outside the gene matches: 10. CDR3 length: 17 residues. The CDR3 loop is CASSQDPSGGGGYGYTF. In DNA, the CDR3 is TGTGCCAGCAGCCAAGATCCCTCAGGGGGCGGGGGCTATGGCTACACCTTC.